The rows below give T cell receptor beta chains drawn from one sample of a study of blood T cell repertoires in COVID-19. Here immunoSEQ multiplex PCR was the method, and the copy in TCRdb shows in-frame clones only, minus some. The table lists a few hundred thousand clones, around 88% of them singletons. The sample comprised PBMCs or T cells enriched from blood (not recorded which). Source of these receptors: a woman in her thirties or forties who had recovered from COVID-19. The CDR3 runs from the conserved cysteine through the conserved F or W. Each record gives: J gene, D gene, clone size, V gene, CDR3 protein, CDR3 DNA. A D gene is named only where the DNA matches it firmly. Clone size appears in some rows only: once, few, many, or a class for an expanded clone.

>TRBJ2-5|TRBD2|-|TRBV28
CASRLTSGRGETQYF
TGTGCCAGCAGACTTACTAGCGGGAGAGGTGAGACCCAGTACTTC
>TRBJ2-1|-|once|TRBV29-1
CSVGRVSYNEQFF
TGCAGCGTTGGCAGGGTCTCCTACAATGAGCAGTTCTTC
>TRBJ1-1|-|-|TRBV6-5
CASSYSGHENTEAFF
TGTGCCAGCAGTTACTCGGGACACGAGAACACTGAAGCTTTCTTT
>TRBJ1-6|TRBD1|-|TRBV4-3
CASSQVRGQGNSPLHF
TGCGCCAGCAGCCAAGTGCGGGGACAGGGAAATTCACCCCTCCACTTT
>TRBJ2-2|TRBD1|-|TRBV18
CASYSGTGLTGELFF
TGTGCCAGCTACTCCGGGACAGGGCTAACCGGGGAGCTGTTTTTT
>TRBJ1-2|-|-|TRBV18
CASSYEDRNYGYTF
TGTGCCAGCTCATACGAGGACAGAAACTATGGCTACACCTTC
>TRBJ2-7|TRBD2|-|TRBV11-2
CASSPGLVYNEQYF
TGTGCCAGCAGCCCGGGACTAGTATACAACGAGCAGTACTTC
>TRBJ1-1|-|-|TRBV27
CASSFRGGSFMNTEAFF
TGTGCCAGCAGTTTTAGGGGCGGGAGCTTTATGAACACTGAAGCTTTCTTT
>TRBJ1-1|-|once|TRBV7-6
CASSAQGISEAFF
TGTGCCAGCAGCGCACAGGGAATCAGTGAAGCTTTCTTT
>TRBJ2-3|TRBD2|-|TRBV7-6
CASSLGGLALDTQYF
TGTGCCAGCAGCTTAGGGGGACTAGCATTAGATACGCAGTATTTT
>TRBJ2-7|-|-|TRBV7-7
CASSQTGLKEQYF
TGTGCTAGCAGCCAAACAGGTCTGAAGGAGCAGTACTTC
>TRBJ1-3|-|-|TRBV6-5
CASSTDRGGNTIYF
TGTGCCAGCAGTACAGACCGAGGGGGAAACACCATATATTTT
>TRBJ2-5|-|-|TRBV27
CASIHSHVTQYF
TGTGCCAGCATTCACAGTCACGTGACCCAGTACTTC
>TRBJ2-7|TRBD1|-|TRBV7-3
CASSLKGQSYEQYF
TGTGCCAGCAGCTTAAAGGGACAGTCCTACGAGCAGTACTTC
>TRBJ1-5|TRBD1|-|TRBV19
CASKNIPGGNQPQHF
TGTGCCAGTAAGAATATCCCAGGGGGCAACCAGCCCCAGCATTTT
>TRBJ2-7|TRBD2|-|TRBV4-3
CASSQDASGGPSYEQYF
TGCGCCAGCAGCCAAGATGCATCGGGAGGGCCATCCTACGAGCAGTACTTC